This TCR beta chain was recorded in a study of blood T cell repertoires in COVID-19. Study overall: Donors in the United States, Italy and Spain gave samples during acute or convalescent COVID-19. From T cells, B-cell-depleted T cells, or PBMCs came the material, which was cDNA or gDNA.

Sequencing used immunoSEQ multiplex PCR; TCRdb keeps in-frame clones, though not all of them. Of under 200,000 clones listed, approximately 83% were seen once; the top ten hold 1.5% to 1.7%. The trim removed 6 bases at V and 2 bases at J, leaving 6 bases unmatched. Germline CDR1 is LNHDA and CDR2 is SQIVND (reference sequence). This CDR3 has 15 residues. The sequencing sample was made of peripheral blood. The clonotype comes from a human donor in a cohort sampled during active COVID-19. The chain has TRBV19 and TRBJ2-7; 11 bases are a match to TRBD2. The CDR3 sequence: CASSGRSGGAYEQYF. The CDR3 coding sequence is TGTGCCAGTAGCGGGCGTAGCGGGGGGGCCTACGAGCAGTACTTC.